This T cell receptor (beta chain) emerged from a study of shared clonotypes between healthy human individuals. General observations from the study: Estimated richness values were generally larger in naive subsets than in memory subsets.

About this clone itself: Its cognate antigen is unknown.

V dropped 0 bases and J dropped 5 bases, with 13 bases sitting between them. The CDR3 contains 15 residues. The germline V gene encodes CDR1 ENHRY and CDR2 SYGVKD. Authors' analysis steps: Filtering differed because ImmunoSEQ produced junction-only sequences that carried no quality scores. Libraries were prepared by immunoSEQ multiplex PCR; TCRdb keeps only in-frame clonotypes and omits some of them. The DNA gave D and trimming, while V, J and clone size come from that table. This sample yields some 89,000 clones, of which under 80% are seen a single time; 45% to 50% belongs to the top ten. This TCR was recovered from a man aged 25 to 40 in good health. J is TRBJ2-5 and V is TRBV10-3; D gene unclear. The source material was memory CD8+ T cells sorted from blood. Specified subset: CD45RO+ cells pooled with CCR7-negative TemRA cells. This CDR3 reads CAISESSIPSETQYF. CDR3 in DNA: TGTGCCATCAGTGAGTCGTCTATTCCCTCCGAGACCCAGTACTTC.